This T cell receptor (beta chain) came from a study of identical twins. General observations from the study: Sequences that were beta out-of-frame showed weaker excess twin sharing.

Germline CDR1 is KGHDR and CDR2 is SFDVKD. CDR3 length: 14 amino acids. V was cut by 1 base and J by 4 bases, with 8 bases left in between. A remark on this clonotype: Antigen unknown.

A universal primer site was incorporated via template switching, and the cDNA contained unique molecular identifiers. One entry per CDR3 protein results from TCRdb running MiXCR on the 5' RACE reads. The data contain roughly 1.6 million distinct CDR3 sequences, around 29% of them singletons. Each donor was a healthy Caucasian. The chain uses TRBV24-1 and TRBJ2-3; possible D gene TRBD2, 6 bases. The receptor was isolated from a newborn girl in good health. The sequenced material came from cord blood. CDR3 residues: CATSDFPGADTQYF. The CDR3 DNA sequence: TGTGCCACCAGTGATTTCCCGGGGGCAGATACGCAGTATTTT.